This TCR beta chain originates from a study of blood T cell repertoires in COVID-19. Background on the study: The study drew acute and convalescent COVID-19 samples from the United States, Italy and Spain. T cells, B-cell-depleted T cells, or PBMCs supplied cDNA or gDNA.

Germline V gene sequence: CDR1 GTSNPN, CDR2 SVGIG (reference sequence). Losses at the gene ends were 3 bases for V and 4 bases for J; bases not matched to a gene: 5. This CDR3 region has 13 residues. Study processing details: Amplifying reference gene primers gave estimates of nucleated cell counts. Profiling relied on immunoSEQ multiplex PCR, and the TCRdb table lists in-frame clones only, not all of them. That table gives V, J and clone size, and the DNA gave D and trimming. The profile shows about 270,000 clones, about four fifths of them singletons. The source of this sequence is a woman under 30 with acute or convalescent COVID-19. The sequenced material came from peripheral blood. The chain links TRBV30 to TRBJ1-1; TRBD1 matches 7 bases. CDR3 loop: CAWSTGVSTEAFF. CDR3 sequence (DNA): TGTGCCTGGAGCACAGGGGTTAGCACTGAAGCTTTCTTT.